This is a list of T cell receptor beta chains from one sample in a study of cytomegalovirus exposure and HLA in healthy donors. Using immunoSEQ multiplex PCR, the repertoire was profiled, and TCRdb retains in-frame clones only, with some absent. The sample data list some 130,000 clones. Input material: PBMCs. The origin of the receptors is a woman in her sixties or seventies in good health and CMV-seronegative. The CDR3 runs from the conserved cysteine through the conserved F or W. D genes are given only for firm matches.

J gene: TRBJ2-7
V gene: TRBV7-9
D gene: TRBD2
CDR3 DNA: TGTGCCAGCAGCGCTCGGGAGGCGACTAGCGGGAGGAAGGGGCAGTACTTC
CDR3 protein: CASSAREATSGRKGQYF

J gene: TRBJ2-3
V gene: TRBV5-1
D gene: TRBD2
CDR3 DNA: TGCGCCAGCAGCTTGGGGGTGACTAGCGGGGGCACAGATACGCAGTATTTT
CDR3 protein: CASSLGVTSGGTDTQYF

J gene: TRBJ1-2
V gene: TRBV19
D gene: TRBD1
CDR3 DNA: TGTGCCAGTAGTATTTCGGACAGGGCAGTCTACACCTTC
CDR3 protein: CASSISDRAVYTF

J gene: TRBJ1-1
V gene: TRBV7-9
D gene: .
CDR3 DNA: TGTGCCAGCAGCTTAAGCCGTGAAGCTTTCTTT
CDR3 protein: CASSLSREAFF

J gene: TRBJ2-3
V gene: TRBV15
D gene: .
CDR3 DNA: TGTGCCACCAGCAGAGACGGACTTAGTCGAGGGGGTACAGATACGCAGTATTTT
CDR3 protein: CATSRDGLSRGGTDTQYF

J gene: TRBJ1-1
V gene: TRBV30
D gene: TRBD1
CDR3 DNA: TGTGCCTGGAGAAGGCAGGGGGCCACTGAAGCTTTCTTT
CDR3 protein: CAWRRQGATEAFF

J gene: TRBJ2-2
V gene: TRBV19
D gene: .
CDR3 DNA: TGTGCCAGTAGTAAGGACATGACAGGTTACACCGGGGAGCTGTTTTTT
CDR3 protein: CASSKDMTGYTGELFF

J gene: TRBJ2-5
V gene: TRBV29-1
D gene: TRBD1
CDR3 DNA: TGCAGCGTTGAGACCGGGACAGGGAGGCTAAAGACCCAGTACTTC
CDR3 protein: CSVETGTGRLKTQYF

J gene: TRBJ1-5
V gene: TRBV6-1
D gene: .
CDR3 DNA: TGTGCCAGCAGTGAAATTTGGCCCCAATCGCCTTATCAGCCCCAGCATTTT
CDR3 protein: CASSEIWPQSPYQPQHF

J gene: TRBJ1-1
V gene: TRBV29-1
D gene: .
CDR3 DNA: TGCAGCGTTGAGGGGGGGCGCGGCACTGAAGCTTTCTTT
CDR3 protein: CSVEGGRGTEAFF

J gene: TRBJ2-2
V gene: TRBV10-3
D gene: .
CDR3 DNA: TGTGCCATCAGTGAGTCTAGTAACACCGGGGAGCTGTTTTTT
CDR3 protein: CAISESSNTGELFF

J gene: TRBJ1-6
V gene: TRBV27
D gene: TRBD1
CDR3 DNA: TGTGCCACGAAGTCCGGGACAGGGGTTAATTCACCCCTCCACTTT
CDR3 protein: CATKSGTGVNSPLHF

J gene: TRBJ1-4
V gene: TRBV28
D gene: TRBD1
CDR3 DNA: TGTGCCAGCAGTTCGCCGGGACAGAGAAGGGAAAAACTGTTTTTT
CDR3 protein: CASSSPGQRREKLFF

J gene: TRBJ2-3
V gene: TRBV5-1
D gene: TRBD2
CDR3 DNA: TGCGCCAGCAGCTTGGGGACGGGGGGGACAGATACGCAGTATTTT
CDR3 protein: CASSLGTGGTDTQYF

J gene: TRBJ2-7
V gene: TRBV13
D gene: TRBD1
CDR3 DNA: TGTGCCAGCAGCTTCGGGACAGAAGACTACGAGCAGTACTTC
CDR3 protein: CASSFGTEDYEQYF

J gene: TRBJ2-1
V gene: TRBV5-1
D gene: .
CDR3 DNA: TGCGCCAGCAGCTCCCTAGTAGCCAATGAGCAGTTCTTC
CDR3 protein: CASSSLVANEQFF

J gene: TRBJ2-3
V gene: TRBV10-1
D gene: .
CDR3 DNA: TGCGCCAGCAGTGAAGCCAGCACAGATACGCAGTATTTT
CDR3 protein: CASSEASTDTQYF

J gene: TRBJ2-3
V gene: TRBV4-2
D gene: .
CDR3 DNA: TGTGCCAGCAGCCAAGATCTAGCTATTCCGGATACGCAGTATTTT
CDR3 protein: CASSQDLAIPDTQYF

J gene: TRBJ2-7
V gene: TRBV27
D gene: TRBD1
CDR3 DNA: TGTGCCAGCAGTTTAAAGACAGGGGCCTACGAGCAGTACTTC
CDR3 protein: CASSLKTGAYEQYF

J gene: TRBJ2-3
V gene: TRBV5-6
D gene: TRBD2
CDR3 DNA: TGTGCCAGCAGCTTACCGGCGGCTACTAGCGGGAGGATTGGGGATACGCAGTATTTT
CDR3 protein: CASSLPAATSGRIGDTQYF

J gene: TRBJ2-5
V gene: TRBV6-1
D gene: TRBD2
CDR3 DNA: TGTGCCAGCAGTGAAGAGACTAGCGGGTGGGAGACCCAGTACTTC
CDR3 protein: CASSEETSGWETQYF

J gene: TRBJ1-1
V gene: TRBV6-5
D gene: .
CDR3 DNA: TGTGCCAGCAGTTACTCGCGGCTGAACACTGAAGCTTTCTTT
CDR3 protein: CASSYSRLNTEAFF

J gene: TRBJ2-1
V gene: TRBV11-2
D gene: TRBD2
CDR3 DNA: TGTGCCAGCAGCTTCGGGACTAACGGGGACAATGAGCAGTTCTTC
CDR3 protein: CASSFGTNGDNEQFF